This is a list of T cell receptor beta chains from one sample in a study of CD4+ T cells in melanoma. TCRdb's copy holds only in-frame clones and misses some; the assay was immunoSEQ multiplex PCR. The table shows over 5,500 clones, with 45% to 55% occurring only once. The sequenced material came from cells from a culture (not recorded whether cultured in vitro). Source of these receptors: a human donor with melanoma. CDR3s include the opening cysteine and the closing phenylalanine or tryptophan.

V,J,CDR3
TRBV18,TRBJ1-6,CASSPGTADSPLHF
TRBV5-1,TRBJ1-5,CASRPGTGGSNQPQHF
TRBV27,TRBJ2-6,CASTVRIGGANVLTF
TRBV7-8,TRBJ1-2,CASSSGDGYGYTF
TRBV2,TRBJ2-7,CASAGALVYEQYF
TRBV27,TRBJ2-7,CASSLNGQSYEQYF
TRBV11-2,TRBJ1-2,CASSSRGTNYGYTF
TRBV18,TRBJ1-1,CASSRGNTEAFF
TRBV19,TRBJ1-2,CASSIDYGYTF
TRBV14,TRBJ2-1,CASSQVGPTTVFF
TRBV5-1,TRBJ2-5,CASSLLPGMKETQYF
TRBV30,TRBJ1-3,CAWRTGGGNTIYF
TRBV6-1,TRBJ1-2,CASSLPLHSYGYTF
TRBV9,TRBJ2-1,CASSFDSYNEQFF
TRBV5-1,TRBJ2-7,CASSLRAGTYEQYF
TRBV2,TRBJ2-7,CASVRDRGLYEQYF
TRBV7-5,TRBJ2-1,CARSPRRAGRYYNEQFF
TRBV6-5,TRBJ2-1,CASSYSGAQNNEQFF
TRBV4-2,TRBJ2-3,CASSRSSAGGLSDTQYF
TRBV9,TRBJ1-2,CASSADRSLGGYTF
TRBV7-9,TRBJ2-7,CASSLYRTGGEQYF
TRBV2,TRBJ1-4,CASNGQTKLFF